Presented here are 22 T cell receptor beta chains from one specimen sequenced in a study of T cell responses to AZD1222 COVID-19 vaccine listed by TCRdb under 2021. Reading the label with the study, this specimen's time point is: about 28 days (+/-7) after the second vaccine dose. The protocol used for the library was the immunoSEQ multiplex PCR assay. The source is immuneACCESS, and TCRdb retained only in-frame sequences with V and J called. Part of the clones is not carried over; for the studies checked, unresolved V genes explain less than half of this, and the remainder is unexplained. The table for this sample lists roughly 120,000 clones; 80% to 95% of them were counted only once. The ten largest clones represent more than 2% of the sample. Here the sequenced sample was peripheral blood, taken 28 days after the second AZD1222 dose. The source is an adult who received the AZD1222 COVID-19 vaccine.

The chain links TRBV11-2 to TRBJ2-7; either TRBD1 or TRBD2 may supply D (6 bases each). Per the germline V gene, CDR1 is SGHAT and CDR2 is FQNNGV. The V end was cut by 0 bases, the J end by 3 bases, with 12 bases between. This CDR3 comprises 15 residues. This chain's CDR3 is CASSLELGGNYEQYF. As DNA, the CDR3 is TGTGCCAGCAGCTTAGAGTTGGGGGGCAACTACGAGCAGTACTTC.

The chain recombines TRBV4-3 with TRBJ1-4; D is unclear. The CDR3 runs 18 residues. Trimming stripped 4 bases from V and 8 bases from J, with 26 bases between. CDR1 LGHNA and CDR2 YSLEER come from the germline V gene. The DNA of the CDR3 is TGCGCCAGCAGCCCAAGTCGCATCTCAGTACAGAGGCGGGAAAAACTGTTTTTT. Translation: CASSPSRISVQRREKLFF.

Written as DNA, the CDR3 is TGCAGCGTTGAAGTAGCCAGCCGGCCCGGCTACACCTTC. Translated, it gives CSVEVASRPGYTF. V and J are TRBV29-1 and TRBJ1-2, with D unresolved. Trimming stripped 1 base from V and 8 bases from J, with 14 bases between. This CDR3 has 13 residues. Germline values: CDR1 SQVTM, CDR2 ANQGSEA.

The chain couples TRBV5-1 to TRBJ2-5; 13 nucleotides line up with TRBD2. Germline V gene lookup returns CDR1 SGHRS and CDR2 YFSETQ. This CDR3 has 17 residues. The J segment lost 4 bases and the V segment lost 4 bases, leaving 10 bases of the junction unmatched. The CDR3 DNA reads as TGCGCCAGCAGCCCCGGACTAGCGGGGGCCGGGGGAGAGACCCAGTACTTC. Translated, it gives CASSPGLAGAGGETQYF.

The chain combines TRBV28 with TRBJ2-3; D uncertain. The length of the CDR3 is 16 residues. The V and J ends lost 0 bases and 4 bases respectively, with 14 bases between them. CDR1 is MDHEN, CDR2 SYDVKM, per germline. DNA for the CDR3: TGTGCCAGCAGTTTATGGGCTGGGGATGGCGCAGATACGCAGTATTTT. Its protein product is CASSLWAGDGADTQYF.

The chain links TRBV6-5 to TRBJ2-5; 7 bases are shared with TRBD2. Germline assignment: CDR1 MNHEY and CDR2 SVGAGI. The CDR3 is 13 residues long. The trim removed 5 bases at V and 5 bases at J, leaving 5 bases unmatched. The CDR3 DNA follows: TGTGCCAGCAGTCCCCCGGGGGGTGAGACCCAGTACTTC. Residues: CASSPPGGETQYF.

The CDR3 coding sequence is TGTGCCAGCAGCGTAGCGTCCGGAATTCAAGAGACCCAGTACTTC. This sequence encodes CASSVASGIQETQYF. The chain recombines TRBV9 with TRBJ2-5; no clear D gene. CDR1 SGDLS and CDR2 YYNGEE come from the germline V gene. The V end was cut by 0 bases, the J end by 2 bases, with 11 bases between. The CDR3 has 15 residues.

The chain couples TRBV4-3 to TRBJ2-2, with 10 bases identical to TRBD1. The V gene end was trimmed by 1 base and the J gene end by 6 bases; junction bases not matched to a gene: 5. The CDR3 covers 16 residues. Germline V gives CDR1 LGHNA, CDR2 YSLEER. CDR3 sequence reads: CASSQVAGTGAGELFF. DNA for the CDR3: TGCGCCAGCAGCCAAGTGGCCGGGACAGGGGCCGGGGAGCTGTTTTTT.

This chain links TRBV15 with TRBJ1-5; D remains unclear. Germline loops: CDR1 LNHNV, CDR2 YYDKDF (reference sequence). Trimming left V 1 base short and J 0 bases short, with 7 bases between. The CDR3 runs to 15 residues. This CDR3 is CATSRVQYSNQPQHF. For the CDR3, the DNA is TGTGCCACCAGCAGAGTACAGTATAGCAATCAGCCCCAGCATTTT.

The CDR3 DNA is TGTGCCAGCAGCTCAGGGGACCCCTACGAGCAGTACTTC. Its translation: CASSSGDPYEQYF. The chain couples TRBV5-6 to TRBJ2-7; the D gene is possibly TRBD1 (6 bases). CDR3 size: 13 residues. Germline CDR1 and CDR2: SGHDT and YYEEEE. The V gene lost 3 bases and the J gene lost 2 bases, with 9 bases spanning the gap.

V gene TRBV5-1 combines with J gene TRBJ1-3; the match to TRBD1 covers 8 bases. This CDR3 is built from 14 residues. The germline V gene has CDR1 SGHRS and CDR2 YFSETQ. V shed 3 bases, J shed 8 bases, and the junction held 7 bases outside the gene matches. The CDR3 DNA follows: TGCGCCAGCAGCTCAGGGGGCGCGTCGGACACCATATATTTT. Translating it yields CASSSGGASDTIYF. Combining the CDR3 with reference TRBV5-1 and TRBJ1-3 gives the whole variable domain KAGVTQTPRYLIKTRGQQVTLSCSPISGHRSVSWYQQTPGQGLQFLFEYFSETQRNKGNFPGRFSGRQFSNSRSEMNVSTLELGDSALYLCASSSGGASDTIYFGEGSWLTVV.

The chain is built from TRBV19 and TRBJ1-5; unclear D gene. V was clipped by 5 bases and J by 7 bases, with 9 bases between them. Per the germline V gene, CDR1 is LNHDA and CDR2 is SQIVND (reference sequence). CDR3 length equals 12 residues. CDR3 protein: CASSPSTQPQHF. CDR3 nucleotide sequence: TGTGCCAGTAGTCCCTCGACGCAGCCCCAGCATTTT.

The chain carries TRBV28 and TRBJ2-4, with 7 bases fitting TRBD1. The CDR3 totals 19 residues. Looked up from germline, CDR1 is MDHEN and CDR2 is SYDVKM. The V segment lost 2 bases and the J segment 0 bases; nucleotides outside the gene matches: 13. CDR3 loop: CASSLLGTAPRLAKNIQYF. The CDR3 region has the DNA TGTGCCAGCAGTTTACTTGGGACAGCCCCCCGATTAGCCAAAAACATTCAGTACTTC.

This rearrangement joins TRBV4-3 to TRBJ1-2; D is perhaps TRBD1 (5 bases). Trimming pared 3 bases from V and 4 bases from J, leaving 15 bases between. Per the germline V gene, CDR1 is LGHNA and CDR2 is YSLEER. The CDR3 has 15 residues. The CDR3 DNA is TGCGCCAGCAGCCAGAGCCCCGATGGGGCCTATGGCTACACCTTC. Translation gives CASSQSPDGAYGYTF.

J is TRBJ2-7 and V is TRBV23-1, with 8 bases fitting TRBD1. TRBV23-1 is flagged as an ORF with uncertain function. Losses at the gene ends were 2 bases for V and 3 bases for J; bases not matched to a gene: 12. The CDR3 is 17 residues long. This CDR3 is CASSQKHTPDRDYEQYF. CDR3 nucleotide sequence: TGCGCCAGCAGTCAAAAACATACTCCGGACAGGGACTACGAGCAGTACTTC.

The gene calls are TRBV27 and TRBJ1-5, with D possibly being TRBD1 (6 bases). V was trimmed by 5 bases and J by 5 bases, leaving 16 bases between them. CDR3 length equals 15 residues. Germline CDR1 and CDR2: MNHEY and SMNVEV (reference sequence). In nucleotides, the CDR3 is TGTGCCAGCAGTAACCTGGGGGGGCCCTATCAGCCCCAGCATTTT. Amino acid sequence: CASSNLGGPYQPQHF.

The chain recombines TRBV7-2 with TRBJ1-2, with a possible D match to TRBD1 (5 bases). This CDR3 comprises 15 residues. CDR1 and CDR2 (germline): SGHTA, FQGNSA. Deletions cut 1 base from V and 6 bases from J, with 15 bases between. The CDR3 region is CASSLEPRARNGYTF. DNA for the CDR3: TGTGCCAGCAGCTTAGAACCCAGGGCGCGAAATGGCTACACCTTC.

This chain joins TRBV4-2 and TRBJ2-2, with D possibly TRBD1 on 5 matching bases. Between the trimmed V and J ends, which lost 8 bases and 6 bases, there was a span of 16 bases. Germline CDR1 LGHNA, CDR2 YNFKEQ. The CDR3 is made up of 14 amino acids. CDR3 protein: CASRPAGYAGELFF. CDR3 DNA sequence: TGTGCCAGCCGACCGGCAGGGTACGCCGGGGAGCTGTTTTTT.

CDR3 bases: TGTGCCAGCAGCTTGTTGGGACAGGGGTTCGACGAAAAACTGTTTTTT. Its translation is CASSLLGQGFDEKLFF. The rearrangement joins TRBV7-9 to TRBJ1-4; the match to TRBD1 covers 10 bases. Germline values: CDR1 SEHNR, CDR2 FQNEAQ (reference sequence). Losses at the gene ends were 3 bases for V and 8 bases for J; bases not matched to a gene: 9. This CDR3 region has 16 residues.

The chain is built from TRBV13 and TRBJ2-3; TRBD1 agrees at 7 bases. This CDR3 spans 15 amino acids. The junction had 4 bases not matched to a gene; V was cut back by 0 bases and J by 4 bases. The germline V gene encodes CDR1 PRHDT and CDR2 FYEKMQ (reference sequence). Here the CDR3 reads CASSLGRGKADTQYF. CDR3 in DNA: TGTGCCAGCAGCTTAGGCAGGGGGAAGGCAGATACGCAGTATTTT.

The rearrangement uses TRBV7-9 and TRBJ1-2; D not resolved. With 2 bases removed from V and 8 bases from J, the gap between germline ends came to 12 bases. Germline V gene lookup returns CDR1 SEHNR and CDR2 FQNEAQ (reference sequence). There are 13 residues in the CDR3. The CDR3 region has the DNA TGTGCCAGCAGCTTATGGGGAACCGGGGGCTACACCTTC. It translates to CASSLWGTGGYTF.

The J gene is TRBJ2-7, the V gene TRBV7-8, with 7 bases that match TRBD2. Germline V gene data show CDR1 as SGHVS and CDR2 as FQNEAQ. The V and J ends lost 5 bases and 2 bases, in that order; junction bases with no gene match: 15. The CDR3 length is 17 residues. The chain's CDR3 is CASSLNVRAGLTYEQYF. The CDR3 DNA sequence: TGTGCCAGCAGCCTAAATGTCCGAGCGGGGCTGACCTACGAGCAGTACTTC.